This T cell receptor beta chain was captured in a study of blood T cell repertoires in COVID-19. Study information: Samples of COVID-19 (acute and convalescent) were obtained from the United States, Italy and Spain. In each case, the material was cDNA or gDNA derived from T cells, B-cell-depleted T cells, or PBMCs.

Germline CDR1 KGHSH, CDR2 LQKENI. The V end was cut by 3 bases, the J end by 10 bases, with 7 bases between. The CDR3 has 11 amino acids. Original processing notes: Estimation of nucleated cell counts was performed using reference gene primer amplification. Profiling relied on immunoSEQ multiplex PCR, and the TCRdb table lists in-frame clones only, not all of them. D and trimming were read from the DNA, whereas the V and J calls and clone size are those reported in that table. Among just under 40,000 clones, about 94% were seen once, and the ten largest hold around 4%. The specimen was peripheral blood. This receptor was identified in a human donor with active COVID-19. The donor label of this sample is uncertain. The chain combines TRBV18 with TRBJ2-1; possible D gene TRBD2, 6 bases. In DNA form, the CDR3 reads TGTGCCAGCTCACCGGCGGGGGAGCAGTTCTTC. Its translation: CASSPAGEQFF.